The 5 T cell receptor beta chains in this list originate from one sample, sequenced in a study of OX40 agonist ivuxolimab in advanced cancers. TCRdb keeps only in-frame clones here, not all; method: immunoSEQ multiplex PCR. The profile shows some 73,000 clones, about nine tenths of them singletons. The starting material was CD4+ or CD8+ T cells sorted from blood, obtained in a trial of the OX40 agonist ivuxolimab. Receptors originate from an adult with an advanced solid tumor such as melanoma, head and neck, liver or kidney cancer.

The chain joins TRBV28 to TRBJ1-1; D may be TRBD1 (6 bases). Looked up from germline, CDR1 is MDHEN and CDR2 is SYDVKM. Trimming removed 5 bases from V and 0 bases from J, with 10 bases in between. This CDR3 contains 14 residues. The CDR3 region has the DNA TGTGCCAGCAGTGCTCCAGGGGTGAACACTGAAGCTTTCTTT. Translated: CASSAPGVNTEAFF.

The rearrangement joins TRBV5-1 to TRBJ2-5; TRBD1 might be the D (6 bases). CDR3 size: 16 residues. Germline V gene data show CDR1 as SGHRS and CDR2 as YFSETQ. V was clipped by 2 bases and J by 4 bases, with 18 bases between them. The CDR3 region has the DNA TGCGCCAGCAGCTTCCCAAACTTGACAGGCACAGAGACCCAGTACTTC. This gives the protein CASSFPNLTGTETQYF.

The CDR3 reads CSARIASEQYF. CDR3 DNA sequence: TGCAGTGCTAGAATAGCCTCCGAGCAGTACTTC. The chain uses TRBV20-1 and TRBJ2-7; D is uncertain. The CDR3 extends over 11 amino acids. V lost 2 bases and J lost 6, with 8 bases in between. Germline loops: CDR1 DFQATT, CDR2 SNEGSKA (reference sequence).

The chain employs TRBV5-6 and TRBJ1-2, with D unclear. Trimming removed 2 bases at V and 7 bases at J, with 6 bases between. Per the germline V gene, CDR1 is SGHDT and CDR2 is YYEEEE. This CDR3 is 11 amino acids long. The CDR3 DNA follows: TGTGCCAGCAGCTTTAAGGGTGGCTACACCTTC. Its protein product is CASSFKGGYTF.

The CDR3 sequence: CASSILGALTDTIYF. As DNA, the CDR3 is TGTGCCAGCAGTATATTAGGGGCCCTGACGGACACCATATATTTT. The chain is built from TRBV6-5 and TRBJ1-3, with D tentatively TRBD1 (5 bases). V lost 5 bases and J lost 8, with 19 bases in between. The CDR3 contains 15 residues. CDR1 and CDR2 (germline): MNHEY, SVGAGI.